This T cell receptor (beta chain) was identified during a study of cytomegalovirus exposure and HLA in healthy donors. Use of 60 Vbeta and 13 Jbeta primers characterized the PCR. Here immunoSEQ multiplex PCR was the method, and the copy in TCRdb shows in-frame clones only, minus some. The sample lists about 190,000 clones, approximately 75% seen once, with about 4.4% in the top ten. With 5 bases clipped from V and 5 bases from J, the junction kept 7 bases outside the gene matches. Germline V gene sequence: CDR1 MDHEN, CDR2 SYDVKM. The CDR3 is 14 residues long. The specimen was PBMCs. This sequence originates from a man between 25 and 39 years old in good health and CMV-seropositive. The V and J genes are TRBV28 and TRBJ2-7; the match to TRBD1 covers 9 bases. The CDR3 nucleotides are TGTGCCAGCAGTAGTTGGACAGGGGCCCACGAGCAGTACTTC. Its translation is CASSSWTGAHEQYF.